This record looks at one T cell receptor beta chain sequence and its context. Its antigen is currently not known. No quality values exist for individual bases; no much larger clone is one base distant. This sample stems from a study of CD8 T cells in ankylosing spondylitis (dated by TCRdb to between 2016 and 2019). About the investigation overall: The study set out to find disease-linked TCR variants by profiling T cell receptor beta repertoires in ankylosing spondylitis patients and healthy donors. The full study cohort comprised 25 ankylosing spondylitis patients and some 110 healthy donors. Peripheral blood was sampled, and synovial fluid was additionally collected from ankylosing spondylitis patients.

For CDR1 and CDR2, the germline V gene lists MNHEY and SVGEGT. V loses 3 bases at its end and J loses 1 base; junction bases beyond the gene matches: 9. From cysteine to phenylalanine, the CDR3 is 19 amino acids long. Just CDR3 DNA is preserved here, 57 bases in frame from base 1. Points the paper makes about the study in general: Some motif variants were previously reported in synovial fluid and blood of reactive arthritis patients, suggesting common disease-initiation mechanisms. The disease-linked clones had a CD8+ phenotype and were found at relatively low frequencies in peripheral blood. Blood from ankylosing spondylitis patients appeared to be characterized by a TCR beta motif composed of under 10 highly homologous amino acid variants. According to the report, matched synovial fluid samples from ankylosing spondylitis patients were significantly enriched for the disease-linked clones.

Sequenced using an Illumina HiSeq 2500. TCR beta libraries were prepared by quantitative 5'-RACE with molecular barcodes. The original methods were these. Disease-linked TCR variants were identified with a new computational method built on a probabilistic model of VDJ rearrangement. The public reads were reanalyzed by TCRdb: fastp trimming at Q25, MiXCR alignment, in-frame beta chains only. Rows with one shared CDR3 protein collapse into an entry with the most common genes and DNA. TCRdb's processing, not the authors', yielded these V and J calls. The table for this sample lists about 160,000 distinct CDR3 sequences; around 17% of them were counted only once. The ten largest clones add up to roughly 8% of the sample.

Sequences were obtained from blood, either unsorted or a sorted T cell fraction (not recorded which). Recombination linked TRBV6-2 or TRBV6-3 to TRBJ2-1, and 13 bases in between align with TRBD2. This receptor was taken from a male donor with ankylosing spondylitis or in good health (not recorded which). The DNA sequence is given as TGTGCCAGCAGTTATGCACTAGCGGGAGGGCCGTATTCCTACAATGAGCAGTTCTTC. Translated, this gives CASSYALAGGPYSYNEQFF.